What follows are 27 T cell receptor beta chains derived from one specimen sequenced in a study of blood T cell repertoires in COVID-19. Produced via immunoSEQ multiplex PCR; TCRdb's table is partial and in-frame only. The data hold about 140,000 clones, with about 83% observed a single time. Sequencing was done on a sample of peripheral blood. These receptors were obtained from a man aged 25 to 40 with COVID-19, enrolled during active disease.

The chain links TRBV28 to TRBJ2-3; unclear D gene. Trimming left V 5 bases short and J 8 bases short, with 20 bases between. The CDR3 is made up of 15 amino acids. CDR1 is MDHEN and CDR2 is SYDVKM in the germline V gene. CDR3 loop: CASSLTGAQRSTQYF. As DNA, the CDR3 is TGTGCCAGCAGTCTCACGGGTGCCCAGAGGTCTACGCAGTATTTT.

The table lists this clone with a few counts. The chain uses TRBV9 and TRBJ1-4; D unresolved. This CDR3 has 15 residues. CDR1 and CDR2 (germline): SGDLS, YYNGEE. Trimming took 4 bases from V and 2 from J, leaving 12 bases between them. CDR3 residues: CASSPGVATNEKLFF. CDR3 DNA: TGTGCCAGCAGCCCCGGGGTTGCTACTAATGAAAAACTGTTTTTT. Together with reference TRBV9 and TRBJ1-4, the CDR3 gives the full variable domain: DSGVTQTPKHLITATGQRVTLRCSPRSGDLSVYWYQQSLDQGLQFLIQYYNGEERAKGNILERFSAQQFPDLHSELNLSSLELGDSALYFCASSPGVATNEKLFFGSGTQLSVL.

This clone was detected once. The V call is TRBV28, the J call TRBJ2-2; D possibly corresponds to TRBD2 (5 bases). Trimming shortened V by 8 bases and J by 0 bases, and 16 bases separated the two germline ends. CDR1 and CDR2 (germline): MDHEN, SYDVKM. The CDR3 is made up of 16 amino acids. The CDR3 here is CASSNSRETNTGELFF. The CDR3 coding sequence is TGTGCCAGCTCCAACTCACGGGAAACGAACACCGGGGAGCTGTTTTTT.

V and J are TRBV30 and TRBJ2-5, with D uncertain. CDR1 and CDR2 (germline): GTSNPN, SVGIG (reference sequence). The CDR3 sequence is 13 residues long. Trimming took off 0 bases at V and 1 base at J, with 6 bases between the two ends. CDR3 sequence: CAWSVTFQETQYF. The CDR3 nucleotides are TGTGCCTGGAGTGTTACTTTCCAAGAGACCCAGTACTTC.

The V call is TRBV28, the J call TRBJ2-3; 7 bases line up with TRBD1. Germline loops: CDR1 MDHEN, CDR2 SYDVKM. V shed 4 bases and J 5 bases; nucleotides not matched to a gene: 9. CDR3 length: 15 residues. The CDR3 loop is CASSYHRPGGDTQYF. In DNA, the CDR3 is TGTGCCAGCAGTTATCACCGCCCAGGGGGAGATACGCAGTATTTT. Drawing the rest from reference TRBV28 and TRBJ2-3, the complete variable domain is DVKVTQSSRYLVKRTGEKVFLECVQDMDHENMFWYRQDPGLGLRLIYFSYDVKMKEKGDIPEGYSVSREKKERFSLILESASTNQTSMYLCASSYHRPGGDTQYFGPGTRLTVL.

The J gene is TRBJ2-1, the V gene TRBV28; D remains ambiguous. Between the trimmed V and J ends, which lost 8 bases and 0 bases, there was a span of 17 bases. CDR1 and CDR2 from the germline V gene are MDHEN and SYDVKM. This CDR3 has 16 amino acids. The CDR3 region is CASQSPVVSSYNEQFF. For the CDR3, the DNA is TGTGCCAGCCAAAGTCCAGTGGTCAGCTCCTACAATGAGCAGTTCTTC.

V gene TRBV24-1 combines with J gene TRBJ2-7; 7 bases are a match to TRBD1. Germline-derived CDR1 and CDR2 are KGHDR and SFDVKD. Trimming removed 4 bases from V and 2 bases from J; junction bases left unmatched: 4. The length of the CDR3 is 14 residues. CDR3 sequence (DNA): TGTGCCACCAGTGAGACCGGGACAGCCTACGAGCAGTACTTC. It specifies CATSETGTAYEQYF.

This chain links TRBV28 with TRBJ1-1, with 7 bases that match TRBD1. The CDR3 covers 14 residues. Germline loops: CDR1 MDHEN, CDR2 SYDVKM. J gave up 0 bases and V 7 bases, and 5 bases lay outside the gene matches. The CDR3 loop is CASNTGAVNTEAFF. The CDR3 region has the DNA TGTGCCAGCAATACAGGGGCGGTGAACACTGAAGCTTTCTTT.

The rearrangement uses TRBV19 and TRBJ2-1, with TRBD1 matching over 12 bases. The CDR3 length is 17 residues. The V gene end was trimmed by 11 bases and the J gene end by 4 bases; junction bases not matched to a gene: 15. The germline gives CDR1 LNHDA, CDR2 SQIVND (reference sequence). The CDR3: CAALGQGATLRYNEQFF. The CDR3 DNA sequence: TGTGCCGCCCTGGGACAGGGGGCAACTCTGAGGTACAATGAGCAGTTCTTC.

The J gene is TRBJ2-3, the V gene TRBV4-3, with TRBD1 matching over 7 bases. After removal of 4 bases from V and 3 bases from J, the junction contained 4 bases not matched to a gene. From germline, CDR1 is LGHNA and CDR2 YSLEER. The CDR3 spans 14 residues. CDR3 amino acids: CASSRDSITDTQYF. For the CDR3, the DNA is TGCGCCAGCAGCCGGGACAGTATAACAGATACGCAGTATTTT.

The chain carries TRBV6-5 and TRBJ2-4; the D gene is possibly TRBD2 (6 bases). Germline V gene lookup returns CDR1 MNHEY and CDR2 SVGAGI. The CDR3 length is 16 residues. The ends were cut back, 4 bases at V and 7 bases at J, with 20 bases in the middle. The CDR3 loop reads CASSSSTSPVWNIQYF. The CDR3, as DNA: TGTGCCAGCAGTTCCTCTACTAGCCCAGTATGGAACATTCAGTACTTC.

This clone has a handful of counts. The chain combines TRBV7-9 with TRBJ1-2; D possibly corresponds to TRBD1 (6 bases). V lost 6 bases, J lost 6 bases, and 20 bases lay in between. This CDR3 has 15 residues. From germline, CDR1 is SEHNR and CDR2 FQNEAQ (reference sequence). CDR3 DNA sequence: TGTGCCAGCAGGATCATAACAGGGAATTCAGATGGCTACACCTTC. Translation gives CASRIITGNSDGYTF.

This rearrangement joins TRBV19 to TRBJ1-5; D is unclear. This CDR3 is built from 12 residues. In germline, CDR1 is LNHDA, CDR2 SQIVND (reference sequence). V was trimmed by 4 bases and J by 5 bases, leaving 6 bases between them. In DNA form, the CDR3 reads TGTGCCAGTAGTACCGCGGATCAGCCCCAGCATTTT. This gives the protein CASSTADQPQHF.

The chain uses TRBV21-1 and TRBJ1-2. TRBV21-1 is a pseudogene. The CDR3 extends over 14 amino acids. In nucleotides, the CDR3 is TGTGCCAGCAGCAAAGGGGCGGGGGCTCGGGGCTACACCTTC. This translates into CASSKGAGARGYTF.

This clone showed up just a few times. V gene TRBV28 combines with J gene TRBJ1-5, with 12 bases aligning to TRBD1. J lost 3 bases, V lost 5 bases, and 5 bases had no gene match. Germline CDR1 reads MDHEN; CDR2 reads SYDVKM. The CDR3 sequence is 16 residues long. The chain's CDR3 is CASSPGTGGINQPQHF. The DNA for the CDR3 is TGTGCCAGCAGTCCGGGGACAGGGGGCATCAATCAGCCCCAGCATTTT.

This chain joins TRBV28 and TRBJ1-3, with 10 bases fitting TRBD1. Germline V gene lookup returns CDR1 MDHEN and CDR2 SYDVKM. Germline trimming cut 5 bases from V and 0 bases from J; bases unmatched to any gene: 4. The CDR3 spans 16 residues. CDR3 in amino acids: CASSPGQGISGNTIYF. The CDR3 coding sequence is TGTGCCAGCAGTCCGGGACAGGGGATCTCTGGAAACACCATATATTTT.

The genes are TRBV10-3 and TRBJ2-3; 12 bases agree with TRBD2. Trimming at V came to 3 bases and at J to 3 bases, leaving 4 bases not matched to a gene. Germline loops: CDR1 ENHRY, CDR2 SYGVKD. The CDR3 spans 16 residues. The CDR3 DNA follows: TGTGCCATCAGTGATAGCCTAGCGGGAGGGACAGATACGCAGTATTTT. Translation: CAISDSLAGGTDTQYF.

The chain uses TRBV5-6 and TRBJ2-1, with D tentatively TRBD2 (6 bases). CDR1 and CDR2 from the germline V gene are SGHDT and YYEEEE. The CDR3 sequence is 11 residues long. Trimming removed 0 bases at V and 15 bases at J, with 10 bases between. The CDR3 region has the DNA TGTGCCAGCAGCTTGGTTCGGGACTGGTTCTTC. As protein: CASSLVRDWFF. The full variable domain, completed using reference TRBV5-6 and TRBJ2-1, is DAGVTQSPTHLIKTRGQQVTLRCSPKSGHDTVSWYQQALGQGPQFIFQYYEEEERQRGNFPDRFSGHQFPNYSSELNVNALLLGDSALYLCASSLVRDWFFGPGTRLTVL.

A note on this clone: Distinct nucleotide sequences in the sample also encode this CDR3. The chain is built from TRBV3-1 (or the pseudogene TRBV3-2) and TRBJ2-7; no firm D call. Germline V gives CDR1 LGHDT, CDR2 YNNKEL (reference sequence). Trimming removed 4 bases at V and 3 bases at J, with 7 bases between. CDR3 length equals 12 residues. CDR3 nucleotides: TGTGCCAGCAGCCCCGGTGGCTACGAGCAGTACTTC. Amino acid sequence: CASSPGGYEQYF.

A single count supports this clone. This rearrangement joins TRBV5-1 to TRBJ2-5; TRBD2 agrees at 7 bases. The CDR3 has 15 amino acids. Unmatched junction bases numbered 9, after V lost 2 bases and J lost 5 bases. The V gene's germline CDR1 is SGHRS and CDR2 YFSETQ. For the CDR3, the DNA is TGCGCCAGCAGCTTAGGCGGGGGTCGGGGGGAGACCCAGTACTTC. Translated, it gives CASSLGGGRGETQYF.

The rearrangement uses TRBV9 and TRBJ2-7; D may be TRBD1 (7 bases). CDR1 is SGDLS, CDR2 YYNGEE, per germline. The CDR3 covers 14 residues. V was shortened by 4 bases and J by 0 bases, with 11 bases between the two germline ends. The CDR3 loop is CASSRGDSSYEQYF. The CDR3, as DNA: TGTGCCAGCAGCAGGGGGGACAGCTCCTACGAGCAGTACTTC.

V and J are TRBV28 and TRBJ1-2; D is unclear. The length of the CDR3 is 13 residues. The germline V gene encodes CDR1 MDHEN and CDR2 SYDVKM. Trimming shortened V by 5 bases and J by 5 bases, and 12 bases separated the two germline ends. CDR3 residues: CASSIKAPYGYTF. CDR3 nucleotides: TGTGCCAGCAGTATAAAAGCCCCATATGGCTACACCTTC.

This clone was seen only a few times. V is TRBV6-1 and J is TRBJ1-5, with 8 bases lining up with TRBD1. V lost 3 bases and J lost 8; bases outside the gene matches: 3. In germline, CDR1 is MNHNS, CDR2 SASEGT. This CDR3 has 13 amino acids. The CDR3: CASSEGTGKPQHF. CDR3 in DNA: TGTGCCAGCAGTGAGGGGACAGGAAAGCCCCAGCATTTT.

The chain links TRBV28 to TRBJ1-1, with TRBD1 matching over 8 bases. Germline values: CDR1 MDHEN, CDR2 SYDVKM. The CDR3 spans 15 residues. Trimming took 6 bases from V and 1 from J; bases not matched to a gene: 7. The CDR3 region is CASREDRAWNTEAFF. CDR3 nucleotides: TGTGCCAGCAGGGAGGACAGGGCCTGGAACACTGAAGCTTTCTTT.

The chain is built from TRBV4-2 and TRBJ2-1; TRBD2 agrees at 9 bases. V trimming: 1 base; J trimming: 4 bases; junction bases outside the gene matches: 5. CDR1 and CDR2 from the germline V gene are LGHNA and YNFKEQ. This CDR3 comprises 16 residues. The CDR3 DNA is TGTGCCAGCAGCCAAGTGGGGCTAGCGGGATACAATGAGCAGTTCTTC. Translating it yields CASSQVGLAGYNEQFF.

CDR3 loop: CASTPKAGSYEQYF. CDR3 sequence (DNA): TGCGCCAGCACACCTAAGGCCGGGTCCTACGAGCAGTACTTC. This chain joins TRBV4-1 and TRBJ2-7; the D is unclear. Trimming removed 7 bases at V and 1 base at J, with 14 bases between. This CDR3 region has 14 residues. Germline-derived CDR1 and CDR2 are MGHRA and YSYEKL.

The chain has TRBV6-5 and TRBJ1-2; D uncertain. From germline, CDR1 is MNHEY and CDR2 SVGAGI. CDR3 length equals 12 residues. V was pared by 2 bases and J by 6 bases, with 7 bases between. The CDR3 reads CASSYGGHGYTF. DNA for the CDR3: TGTGCCAGCAGTTACGGCGGCCATGGCTACACCTTC.